What follows is one TCR beta chain and its context. Its antigen remains unidentified. No clone much larger than this one lies a single base away; base qualities are absent. Per the germline V gene, SGHRS is the CDR1 and YFSETQ is the CDR2. After removal of 3 bases from V and 5 bases from J, the junction retains 13 bases not matched to a gene. There are 17 amino acids in the CDR3, from cysteine to phenylalanine inclusive. Of all the DNA, just the CDR3 is kept, 51 bases in frame from base 1. Patients with autoimmune disease history or receiving systemic immunosuppression were excluded from the trial. Peripheral blood for TCR sequencing was collected from all dose cohorts at baseline, on cycle 4 day 1, and on cycle 7 day 1. Samples were obtained from an open-label, multicenter, first-in-human phase I dose-escalation trial of ivuxolimab. The trial enrolled adults with locally advanced or metastatic head and neck squamous cell, hepatocellular, melanoma or renal cell carcinoma. Before TCR sequencing, CD4+ T cells and CD8+ T cells from peripheral blood were sorted into separate populations.

Genomic DNA was extracted from sorted cells for sequencing of the TCRbeta CDR3 region. The immunoSEQ Assay was used for sequencing of TCRbeta CDR3 regions. As stored in TCRdb, this immuneACCESS dataset retains in-frame rearrangements with V and J assigned. A fraction of the clones does not appear; measured against another copy, unresolved V genes explain less than half of the discrepancy, and the remainder lacks a known reason. In this sample the table shows fewer than 130,000 clones, roughly nine tenths of which occur a single time. The top ten hold 0.27% of the sample. The data stem from a study of OX40 agonist ivuxolimab in advanced cancers. As for the study more broadly: Ivuxolimab was an agonistic, fully human IgG2 monoclonal antibody directed against OX40 (CD134), a costimulatory receptor. Intravenous ivuxolimab was administered to patients every 2 weeks at six dose levels: 0.01, 0.1, 0.3, 1.5, 3 and 10 mg/kg. Of the 50 to 55 patients in dose escalation, 19 had hepatocellular carcinoma, around 15 had melanoma, 9 had renal cell carcinoma and 9 had head and neck cancer. The dose-escalation cohort was about 87% male with a mean age of about 65 years, ranging from roughly 20 to 80. Prior anti-PD-1, anti-PD-L1 or anti-CTLA-4 therapy was permitted, and checkpoint inhibitors had been received by approximately 39% of dose-escalation patients. Partial responses occurred in three dose-escalation patients, of whom one had hepatocellular carcinoma and two had cutaneous melanoma. The point of sequencing TCRbeta in the periphery was to test whether ivuxolimab changed TCR sequence diversity and drove clonal T-cell expansion. The paper reports the monotherapy dose-escalation portion (N = 52 patients) of the phase I ivuxolimab trial. What the work shows at the level of the full study, not this receptor alone: Low levels of normalized T-cell clonal expansion were also seen in some patients who did not respond. Clonal expansion of both CD4+ and CD8+ blood T cells was observed from baseline to week 6 at doses 0.1 to 3.0 mg/kg. After ivuxolimab, expanded clones were on average more numerous among CD8+ T cells than among CD4+ T cells. In partial responders in the 0.1-3.0 mg/kg groups, normalized peripheral clonal expansion was found to be among the lowest, especially among CD8+ T cells. Antigen specificity was not determined for the clonally expanded peripheral T cells.

The sample here was CD4+ or CD8+ T cells sorted from blood, taken in a trial of the OX40 agonist ivuxolimab. This receptor was obtained from an adult with an advanced solid tumor such as melanoma, head and neck, liver or kidney cancer. The chain employs TRBV5-1 and TRBJ2-7; 11 central nucleotides agree with TRBD2. The sequenced DNA: TGCGCCAGCAGCTCCGGGGTAGCGGGAGGGAGACTAGACGAGCAGTACTTC. Its translation is CASSSGVAGGRLDEQYF.